What follows are 18 T cell receptor beta chains derived from one specimen sequenced in a study of T-cell memory formation after mild COVID-19. One entry per CDR3 protein, called by TCRdb with MiXCR from the 5' RACE reads. Of approximately 560,000 distinct CDR3 sequences listed, 17% are singletons. The material sequenced was PBMCs or a T cell subset sorted from them (not recorded which). The source of these receptors is an adult woman who had mild COVID-19 (a few samples of this study predate the infection). Cell type and time point are not known.

This clonotype was observed at least ten times. The rearrangement uses TRBV2 and TRBJ2-1; weak D call: TRBD2 (5 bases). The CDR3 is 16 residues long. In germline, CDR1 is SNHLY, CDR2 FYNNEI. V lost 3 bases to trimming and J lost 0 bases, with 12 bases between them. The DNA for the CDR3 is TGTGCCAGCAGTGACATTCTAGCTTCCTCCTACAATGAGCAGTTCTTC. Protein sequence: CASSDILASSYNEQFF.

This clonotype has a count of ten or more. V is TRBV5-5 and J is TRBJ2-2; D not resolved. The V end was cut by 2 bases, the J end by 4 bases, with 3 bases between. The CDR3 length is 12 residues. Germline V gene data show CDR1 as SGHKS and CDR2 as YYEKEE (reference sequence). In nucleotides, the CDR3 is TGTGCCAGCAGCTTCTCCACCGGGGAGCTGTTTTTT. This translates into CASSFSTGELFF.

CDR3 amino acids: CASSQGQGAGGYTF. The DNA for the CDR3 is TGTGCCAGCAGCCAAGGGCAGGGGGCTGGTGGCTACACCTTC. The chain uses TRBV3-1 and TRBJ1-2; 8 bases align to TRBD1. The V segment lost 1 base and the J segment 7 bases; nucleotides outside the gene matches: 5. Germline V gene sequence: CDR1 LGHDT, CDR2 YNNKEL (reference sequence). The CDR3 spans 14 residues.

This clonotype was found a few times. The chain is built from TRBV6-6 and TRBJ2-3; 11 bases are shared with TRBD2. The length of the CDR3 is 15 residues. The junction had 5 bases not matched to a gene; V was cut back by 7 bases and J by 2 bases. Germline values: CDR1 MNHNY, CDR2 SVGAGI (reference sequence). The chain's CDR3 is CASTLAGGITDTQYF. The CDR3 DNA reads as TGTGCCAGCACCCTAGCGGGAGGAATCACAGATACGCAGTATTTT.

The chain is built from TRBV12-3 or TRBV12-4 and TRBJ1-2, with D uncertain. Deletions cut 3 bases from V and 6 bases from J, with 17 bases between. This CDR3 has 15 amino acids. CDR3 amino acids: CASSFSQRVSDGYTF. The CDR3 DNA reads TGTGCCAGCAGTTTCTCGCAGAGGGTGTCGGATGGCTACACCTTC.

This clonotype was recorded a few times. The chain recombines TRBV7-3 with TRBJ2-2, with TRBD1 as a possible D gene (6 bases). Germline CDR1 is SGHTA and CDR2 is FQGTGA. V shed 5 bases and J shed 7 bases, with 17 bases lying between them. The CDR3 is 15 residues long. CDR3 residues: CASSPGQKPIGELFF. In nucleotides, the CDR3 is TGTGCCAGCAGCCCCGGACAGAAGCCTATCGGGGAGCTGTTTTTT.

This clonotype came up a few times. The chain joins TRBV7-9 to TRBJ1-2; tentative D call: TRBD1 (5 bases). Trimming pared 5 bases from V and 5 bases from J, leaving 36 bases between. CDR3 length: 21 residues. Germline V lookup: CDR1 SEHNR, CDR2 FQNEAQ (reference sequence). The CDR3 loop is CASSQGQGTPPTDTPRYGYTF. The CDR3, as DNA: TGTGCCAGCAGCCAGGGCCAGGGAACCCCCCCGACCGATACTCCGAGATATGGCTACACCTTC. The complete variable domain, with remaining parts taken from reference TRBV7-9 and TRBJ1-2, reads DTGVSQNPRHKITKRGQNVTFRCDPISEHNRLYWYRQTLGQGPEFLTYFQNEAQLEKSRLLSDRFSAERPKGSFSTLEIQRTEQGDSAMYLCASSQGQGTPPTDTPRYGYTFGSGTRLTVV.

This clonotype showed up many times. The chain couples TRBV7-9 to TRBJ1-1; D ambiguous. The germline V gene encodes CDR1 SEHNR and CDR2 FQNEAQ (reference sequence). V was cut by 1 base and J by 5 bases, with 5 bases left in between. CDR3 length: 12 residues. The CDR3 DNA sequence: TGTGCCAGCAGCTTAGGCTGGACTGAAGCTTTCTTT. Translated, it gives CASSLGWTEAFF.

This clonotype was detected many times. The chain couples TRBV12-3 or TRBV12-4 to TRBJ1-5, with D possibly being TRBD1 (5 bases). The CDR3 sequence is 14 residues long. V dropped 5 bases and J dropped 3 bases, with 11 bases sitting between them. DNA for the CDR3: TGTGCCAGCAGTGGGCAGGGACCCAATCAGCCCCAGCATTTT. Encoded protein: CASSGQGPNQPQHF.

The V gene is TRBV14, the J gene TRBJ2-7; 7 bases are a match to TRBD1. Germline trimming cut 2 bases from V and 4 bases from J; bases unmatched to any gene: 8. The CDR3 length is 15 residues. Germline V CDR1 and CDR2: SGHDN, FVKESK. In nucleotides, the CDR3 is TGTGCCAGCAGCCAATTAGACAGGGCCGCGTACGAGCAGTACTTC. As protein: CASSQLDRAAYEQYF.

The V call is TRBV5-4, the J call TRBJ2-2; D call uncertain. V lost 0 bases, J lost 4 bases, and 10 bases lay in between. The germline V gene has CDR1 SGHNT and CDR2 YYREEE (reference sequence). This CDR3 contains 15 residues. As DNA, the CDR3 is TGTGCCAGCAGCTTGGACTATTCGCGCACCGGGGAGCTGTTTTTT. It codes for CASSLDYSRTGELFF.

The gene calls are TRBV12-3 or TRBV12-4 and TRBJ1-2; D possibly corresponds to TRBD1 (6 bases). Trimming stripped 5 bases from V and 1 base from J, with 20 bases between. This CDR3 region has 17 residues. The CDR3 nucleotides read TGTGCCAGCAGTCTTACCCGCCTTGGACAGTATAACTATGGCTACACCTTC. It codes for CASSLTRLGQYNYGYTF.

This clonotype was counted at least ten times. V is TRBV5-1 and J is TRBJ1-2; 11 bases map to TRBD1. The trim removed 4 bases at V and 8 bases at J, leaving 7 bases unmatched. The CDR3 has 14 amino acids. Looked up from germline, CDR1 is SGHRS and CDR2 is YFSETQ. CDR3: CASSAGQGAKGYTF. The CDR3 DNA sequence: TGCGCCAGCAGCGCTGGACAGGGGGCGAAAGGCTACACCTTC.

V is TRBV6-5 and J is TRBJ2-7; possible D gene TRBD2, 6 bases. V lost 5 bases to trimming and J lost 2 bases, with 16 bases between them. Germline CDR1 reads MNHEY; CDR2 reads SVGAGI. This CDR3 spans 15 amino acids. CDR3 amino acids: CASSQGGGSTYEQYF. In nucleotides, the CDR3 is TGTGCCAGCAGTCAAGGTGGAGGGAGTACCTACGAGCAGTACTTC.

The V call is TRBV5-8, the J call TRBJ1-5; D is ambiguous. This CDR3 spans 16 amino acids. V lost 5 bases and J 3 bases, leaving 18 bases between the germline ends. Germline V gives CDR1 SGHTS, CDR2 YDEGEE. The CDR3 loop is CASRQYIDSSNQPQHF. The CDR3 DNA follows: TGTGCCAGCAGACAGTATATTGATAGCTCCAATCAGCCCCAGCATTTT.

The table lists this clonotype with many counts. V and J are TRBV29-1 and TRBJ1-1; no firm D call. The CDR3 contains 14 residues. Germline CDR1 reads SQVTM; CDR2 reads ANQGSEA. V was clipped by 0 bases and J by 4 bases, with 12 bases between them. Written as DNA, the CDR3 is TGCAGCGTTGAAGAGGGAGGGATGGGCACTGAAGCTTTCTTT. It encodes CSVEEGGMGTEAFF.

In this sample, this clonotype turned up a few times. V usage is TRBV7-2 and J usage is TRBJ2-7; the match to TRBD1 covers 9 bases. CDR1 is SGHTA, CDR2 FQGNSA, per germline. V dropped 5 bases and J dropped 5; count of bases not matched to a gene: 7. CDR3 length: 14 amino acids. This chain's CDR3 is CASSRDRASDEQYF. For the CDR3, the DNA is TGTGCCAGCAGCCGGGACAGGGCGTCCGACGAGCAGTACTTC. Supplemented by reference TRBV7-2 and TRBJ2-7, the full variable domain reads GAGVSQSPSNKVTEKGKDVELRCDPISGHTALYWYRQSLGQGLEFLIYFQGNSAPDKSGLPSDRFSAERTGGSVSTLTIQRTQQEDSAVYLCASSRDRASDEQYFGPGTRLTVT.

This clonotype was observed a handful of times. The V gene is TRBV9, the J gene TRBJ2-1; a possible D gene is TRBD2 (5 bases). CDR3 length: 13 residues. Germline V gives CDR1 SGDLS, CDR2 YYNGEE. V dropped 0 bases and J dropped 6 bases, with 7 bases sitting between them. The CDR3 DNA is TGTGCCAGCAGCGTAGGGGCGGGCAATGAGCAGTTCTTC. It yields the protein CASSVGAGNEQFF.